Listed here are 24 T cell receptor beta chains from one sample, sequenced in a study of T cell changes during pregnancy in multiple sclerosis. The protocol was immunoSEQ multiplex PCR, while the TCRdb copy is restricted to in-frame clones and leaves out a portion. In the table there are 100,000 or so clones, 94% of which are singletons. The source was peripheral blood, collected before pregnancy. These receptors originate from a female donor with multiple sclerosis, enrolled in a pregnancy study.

In DNA form, the CDR3 reads TGTGCCAGCAGCCCCAGTGACACCTACGAGCAGTACTTC. Its translation is CASSPSDTYEQYF. The rearrangement uses TRBV5-5 and TRBJ2-7; unclear D gene. The CDR3 covers 13 residues. CDR1 and CDR2 from the germline V gene are SGHKS and YYEKEE (reference sequence). Between the trimmed V and J ends, which lost 4 bases and 2 bases, there was a span of 10 bases.

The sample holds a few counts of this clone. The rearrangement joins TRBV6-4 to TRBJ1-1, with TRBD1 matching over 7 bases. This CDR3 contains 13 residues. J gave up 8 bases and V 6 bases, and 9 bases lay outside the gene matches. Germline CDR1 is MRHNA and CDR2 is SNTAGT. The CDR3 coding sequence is TGTGCCAGCAGCAGGGATCAACAGGGGGAAGCTTTCTTT. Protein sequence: CASSRDQQGEAFF.

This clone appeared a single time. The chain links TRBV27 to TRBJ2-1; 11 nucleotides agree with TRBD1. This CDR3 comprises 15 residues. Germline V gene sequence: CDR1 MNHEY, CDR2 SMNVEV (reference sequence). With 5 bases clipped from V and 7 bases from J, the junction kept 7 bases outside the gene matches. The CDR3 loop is CASSRDRGIRNEQFF. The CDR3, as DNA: TGTGCCAGCAGTCGGGACAGGGGGATTAGGAATGAGCAGTTCTTC.

The CDR3 region has the DNA TGCGCCAGCAGCTACACGGGAGGGCCTTCAGATACGCAGTATTTT. Translation gives CASSYTGGPSDTQYF. The gene calls are TRBV5-1 and TRBJ2-3, with 8 bases aligning to TRBD2. The CDR3 covers 15 residues. V lost 3 bases, J lost 4 bases, and 7 bases stayed unmatched. The V gene's germline CDR1 is SGHRS and CDR2 YFSETQ.

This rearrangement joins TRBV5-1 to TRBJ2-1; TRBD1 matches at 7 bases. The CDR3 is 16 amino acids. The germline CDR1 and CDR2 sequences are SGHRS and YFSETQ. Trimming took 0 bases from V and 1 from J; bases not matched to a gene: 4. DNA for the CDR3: TGCGCCAGCAGCTTGGCAGGGACAGAATCCTACAATGAGCAGTTCTTC. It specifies CASSLAGTESYNEQFF.

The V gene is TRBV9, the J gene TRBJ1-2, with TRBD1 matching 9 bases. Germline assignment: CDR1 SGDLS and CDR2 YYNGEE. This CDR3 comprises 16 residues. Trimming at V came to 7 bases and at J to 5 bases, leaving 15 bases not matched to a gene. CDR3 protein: CASGAPGTGLLYGYTF. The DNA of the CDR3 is TGTGCCAGCGGGGCGCCGGGGACAGGGCTTTTATATGGCTACACCTTC.

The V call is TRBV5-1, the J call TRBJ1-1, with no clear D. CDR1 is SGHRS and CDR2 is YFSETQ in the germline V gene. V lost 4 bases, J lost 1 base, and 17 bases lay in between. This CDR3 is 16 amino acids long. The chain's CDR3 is CASSRRPGTGNTEAFF. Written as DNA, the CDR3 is TGCGCCAGCAGCCGTCGACCCGGAACGGGGAACACTGAAGCTTTCTTT.

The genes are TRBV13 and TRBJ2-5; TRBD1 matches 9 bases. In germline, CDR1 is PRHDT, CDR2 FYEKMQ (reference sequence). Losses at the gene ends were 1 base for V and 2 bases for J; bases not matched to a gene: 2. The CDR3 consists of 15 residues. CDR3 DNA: TGTGCCAGCAGCTTAGACAGGGGGCGTCAAGAGACCCAGTACTTC. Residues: CASSLDRGRQETQYF.

In DNA, the CDR3 is TGTGCCAGCAGTCCCGGACAGGGGGCTGGCTACACCTTC. Amino acids: CASSPGQGAGYTF. The chain uses TRBV6-5 and TRBJ1-2, with 11 bases identical to TRBD1. V dropped 5 bases and J dropped 7; count of bases not matched to a gene: 3. CDR3 length: 13 amino acids. Germline V gene lookup returns CDR1 MNHEY and CDR2 SVGAGI.

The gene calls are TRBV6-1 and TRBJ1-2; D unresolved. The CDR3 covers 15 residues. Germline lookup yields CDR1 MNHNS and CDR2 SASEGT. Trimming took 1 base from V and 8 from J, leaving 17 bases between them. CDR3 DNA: TGTGCCAGCAGTGAAGGGATGCGTATGGTCAGGGGCTACACCTTC. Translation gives CASSEGMRMVRGYTF.

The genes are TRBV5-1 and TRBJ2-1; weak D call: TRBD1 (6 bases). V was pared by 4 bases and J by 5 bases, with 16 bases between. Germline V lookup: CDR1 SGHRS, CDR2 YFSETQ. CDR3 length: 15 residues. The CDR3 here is CASSLKQGFDNEQFF. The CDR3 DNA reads TGCGCCAGCAGCCTAAAACAGGGTTTCGACAATGAGCAGTTCTTC.

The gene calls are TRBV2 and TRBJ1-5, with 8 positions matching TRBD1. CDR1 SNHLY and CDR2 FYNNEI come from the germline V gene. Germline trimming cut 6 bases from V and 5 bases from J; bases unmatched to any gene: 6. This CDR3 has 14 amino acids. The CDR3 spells CASRAGTGHQPQHF. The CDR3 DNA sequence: TGTGCCAGCAGGGCTGGGACAGGTCATCAGCCCCAGCATTTT.

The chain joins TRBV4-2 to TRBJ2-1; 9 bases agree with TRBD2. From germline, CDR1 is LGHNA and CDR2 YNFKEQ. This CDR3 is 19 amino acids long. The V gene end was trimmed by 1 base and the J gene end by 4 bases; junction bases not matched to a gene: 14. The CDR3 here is CASSQGVEVAGVGYNEQFF. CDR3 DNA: TGTGCCAGCAGCCAAGGAGTCGAGGTAGCGGGAGTGGGGTACAATGAGCAGTTCTTC.

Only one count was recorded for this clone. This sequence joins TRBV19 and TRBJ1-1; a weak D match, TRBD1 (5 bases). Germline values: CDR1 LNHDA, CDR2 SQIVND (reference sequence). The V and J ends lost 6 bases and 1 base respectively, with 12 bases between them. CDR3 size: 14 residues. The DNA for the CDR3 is TGTGCCAGTAGACCAGGGTGGGGGAACACTGAAGCTTTCTTT. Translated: CASRPGWGNTEAFF. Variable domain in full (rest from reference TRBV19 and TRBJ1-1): DGGITQSPKYLFRKEGQNVTLSCEQNLNHDAMYWYRQDPGQGLRLIYYSQIVNDFQKGDIAEGYSVSREKKESFPLTVTSAQKNPTAFYLCASRPGWGNTEAFFGQGTRLTVV.

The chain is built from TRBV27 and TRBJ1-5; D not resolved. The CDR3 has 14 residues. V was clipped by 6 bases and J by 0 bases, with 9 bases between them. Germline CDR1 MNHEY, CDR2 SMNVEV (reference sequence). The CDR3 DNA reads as TGTGCCAGCAGGCCACATCATAGCAATCAGCCCCAGCATTTT. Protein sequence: CASRPHHSNQPQHF.

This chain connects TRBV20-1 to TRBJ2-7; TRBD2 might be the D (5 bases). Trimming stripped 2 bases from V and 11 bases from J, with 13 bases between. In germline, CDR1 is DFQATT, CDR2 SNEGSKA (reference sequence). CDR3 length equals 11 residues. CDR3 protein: CSARPQAREYF. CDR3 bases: TGCAGTGCTAGACCCCAGGCGAGGGAGTACTTC.

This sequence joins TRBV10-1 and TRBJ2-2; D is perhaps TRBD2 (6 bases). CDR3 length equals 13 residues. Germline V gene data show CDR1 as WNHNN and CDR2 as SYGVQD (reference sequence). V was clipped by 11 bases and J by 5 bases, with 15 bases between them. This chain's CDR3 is CARPEGNTGELFF. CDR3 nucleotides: TGCGCCCGTCCGGAGGGTAATACCGGGGAGCTGTTTTTT.

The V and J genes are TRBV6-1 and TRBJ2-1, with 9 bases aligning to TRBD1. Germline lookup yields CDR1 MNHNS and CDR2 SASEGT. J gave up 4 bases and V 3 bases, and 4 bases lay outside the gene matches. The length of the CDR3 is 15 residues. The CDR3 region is CASSETGGGYNEQFF. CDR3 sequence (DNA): TGTGCCAGCAGTGAGACAGGGGGAGGATACAATGAGCAGTTCTTC.

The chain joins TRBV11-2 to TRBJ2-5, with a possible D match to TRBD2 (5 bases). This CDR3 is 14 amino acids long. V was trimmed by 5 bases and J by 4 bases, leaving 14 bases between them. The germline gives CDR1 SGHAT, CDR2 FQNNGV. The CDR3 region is CASSPQLALETQYF. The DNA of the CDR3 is TGTGCCAGCAGCCCTCAGTTAGCGCTAGAGACCCAGTACTTC.

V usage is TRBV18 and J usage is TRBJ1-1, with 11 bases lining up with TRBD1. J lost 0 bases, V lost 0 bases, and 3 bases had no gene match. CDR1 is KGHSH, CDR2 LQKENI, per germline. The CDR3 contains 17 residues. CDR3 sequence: CASSPPGQGGLNTEAFF. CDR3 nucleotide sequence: TGTGCCAGCTCACCACCGGGACAGGGGGGACTGAACACTGAAGCTTTCTTT. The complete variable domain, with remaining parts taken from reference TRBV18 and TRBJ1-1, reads NAGVMQNPRHLVRRRGQEARLRCSPMKGHSHVYWYRQLPEEGLKFMVYLQKENIIDESGMPKERFSAEFPKEGPSILRIQQVVRGDSAAYFCASSPPGQGGLNTEAFFGQGTRLTVV.

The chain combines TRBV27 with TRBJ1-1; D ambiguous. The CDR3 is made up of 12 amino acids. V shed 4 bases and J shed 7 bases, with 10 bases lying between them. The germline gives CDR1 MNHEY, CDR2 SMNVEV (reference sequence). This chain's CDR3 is CASSYPAGEAFF. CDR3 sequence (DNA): TGTGCCAGCAGTTACCCGGCGGGTGAAGCTTTCTTT.

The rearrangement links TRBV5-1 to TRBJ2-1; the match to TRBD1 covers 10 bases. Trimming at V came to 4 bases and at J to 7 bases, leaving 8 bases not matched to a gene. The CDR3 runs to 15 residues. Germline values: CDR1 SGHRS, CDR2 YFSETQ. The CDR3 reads CASSAFGTGENEQFF. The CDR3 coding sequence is TGCGCCAGCAGCGCCTTTGGGACAGGGGAGAATGAGCAGTTCTTC.

The CDR3 loop is CASRPLSTGQGGNTIYF. CDR3 bases: TGTGCCAGCAGGCCCCTGAGTACGGGACAGGGCGGAAACACCATATATTTT. The chain has TRBV27 and TRBJ1-3; TRBD1 agrees at 9 bases. Germline values: CDR1 MNHEY, CDR2 SMNVEV (reference sequence). V trimming: 6 bases; J trimming: 4 bases; junction bases outside the gene matches: 13. The CDR3 contains 17 residues.

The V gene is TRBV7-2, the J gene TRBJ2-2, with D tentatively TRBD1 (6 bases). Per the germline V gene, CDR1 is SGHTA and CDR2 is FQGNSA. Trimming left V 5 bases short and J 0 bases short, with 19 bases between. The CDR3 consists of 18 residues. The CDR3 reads CASSLTLRTASNTGELFF. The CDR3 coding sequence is TGTGCCAGCAGCCTAACCTTGAGGACAGCTTCGAACACCGGGGAGCTGTTTTTT. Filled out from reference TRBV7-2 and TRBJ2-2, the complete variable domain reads GAGVSQSPSNKVTEKGKDVELRCDPISGHTALYWYRQSLGQGLEFLIYFQGNSAPDKSGLPSDRFSAERTGGSVSTLTIQRTQQEDSAVYLCASSLTLRTASNTGELFFGEGSRLTVL.